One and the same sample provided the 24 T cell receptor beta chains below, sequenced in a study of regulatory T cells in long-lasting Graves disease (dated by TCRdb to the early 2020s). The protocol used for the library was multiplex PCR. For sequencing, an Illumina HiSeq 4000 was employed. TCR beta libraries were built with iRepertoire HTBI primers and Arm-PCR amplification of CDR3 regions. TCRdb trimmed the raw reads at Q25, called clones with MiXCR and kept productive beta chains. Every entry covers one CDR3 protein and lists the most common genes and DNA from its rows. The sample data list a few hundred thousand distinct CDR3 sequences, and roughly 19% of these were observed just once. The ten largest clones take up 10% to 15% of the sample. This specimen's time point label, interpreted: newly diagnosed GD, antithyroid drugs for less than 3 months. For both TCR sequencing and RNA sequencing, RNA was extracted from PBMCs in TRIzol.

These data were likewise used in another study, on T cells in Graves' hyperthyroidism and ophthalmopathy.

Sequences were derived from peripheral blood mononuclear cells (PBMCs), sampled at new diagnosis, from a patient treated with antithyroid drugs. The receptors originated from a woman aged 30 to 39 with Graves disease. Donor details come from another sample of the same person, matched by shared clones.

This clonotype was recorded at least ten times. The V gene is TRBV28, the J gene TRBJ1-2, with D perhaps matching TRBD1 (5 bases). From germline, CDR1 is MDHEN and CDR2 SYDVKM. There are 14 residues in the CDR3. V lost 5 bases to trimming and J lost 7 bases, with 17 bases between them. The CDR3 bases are TGTGCCAGCAGTGGCGGCGGGGGACCCCGTGGCTACACCTTC. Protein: CASSGGGGPRGYTF.

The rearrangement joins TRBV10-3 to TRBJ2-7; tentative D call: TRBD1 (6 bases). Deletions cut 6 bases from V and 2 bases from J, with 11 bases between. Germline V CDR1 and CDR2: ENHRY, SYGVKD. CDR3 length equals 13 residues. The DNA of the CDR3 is TGTGCCATCAGGGCCGGGACAACCTACGAGCAGTACTTC. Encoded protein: CAIRAGTTYEQYF.

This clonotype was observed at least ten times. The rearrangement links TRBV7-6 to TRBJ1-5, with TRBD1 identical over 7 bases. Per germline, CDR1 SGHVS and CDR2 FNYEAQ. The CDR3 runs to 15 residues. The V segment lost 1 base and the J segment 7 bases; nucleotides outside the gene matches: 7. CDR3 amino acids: CASSLGDREGQPQHF. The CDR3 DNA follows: TGTGCCAGCAGCTTAGGAGACAGGGAGGGACAGCCCCAGCATTTT.

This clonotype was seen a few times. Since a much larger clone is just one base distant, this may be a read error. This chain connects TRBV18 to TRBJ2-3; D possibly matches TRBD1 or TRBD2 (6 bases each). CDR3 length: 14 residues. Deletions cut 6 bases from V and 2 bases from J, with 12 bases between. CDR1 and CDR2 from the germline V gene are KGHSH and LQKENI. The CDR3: CASSSPGATDTQYF. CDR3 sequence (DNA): TGTGCCAGCTCTTCCCCGGGGGCCACAGATACGCAGTATTTT.

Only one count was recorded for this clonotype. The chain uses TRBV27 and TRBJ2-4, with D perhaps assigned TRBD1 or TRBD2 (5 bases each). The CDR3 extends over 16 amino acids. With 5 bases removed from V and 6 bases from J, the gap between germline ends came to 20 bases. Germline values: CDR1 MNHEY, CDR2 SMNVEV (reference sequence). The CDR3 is CASSPSPRGAGNIQYF. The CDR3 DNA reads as TGTGCCAGCAGTCCCTCCCCCCGGGGCGCGGGAAACATTCAGTACTTC.

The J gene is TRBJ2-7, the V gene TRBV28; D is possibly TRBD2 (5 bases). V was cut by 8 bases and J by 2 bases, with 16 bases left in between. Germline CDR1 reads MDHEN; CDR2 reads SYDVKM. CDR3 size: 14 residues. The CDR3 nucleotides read TGTGCCAGCGGGGTACTAGGAGGAGCCTACGAGCAGTACTTC. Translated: CASGVLGGAYEQYF.

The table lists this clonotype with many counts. In DNA, the CDR3 is TGCGCCAGCAGCAGGGGACAGGGATCGTCCGGAAAACTGTTTTTT. It is translated as CASSRGQGSSGKLFF. J is TRBJ1-4 and V is TRBV5-1, with TRBD1 matching over 9 bases. From germline, CDR1 is SGHRS and CDR2 YFSETQ. The CDR3 runs 15 residues. With 4 bases clipped from V and 10 bases from J, the junction kept 11 bases outside the gene matches.

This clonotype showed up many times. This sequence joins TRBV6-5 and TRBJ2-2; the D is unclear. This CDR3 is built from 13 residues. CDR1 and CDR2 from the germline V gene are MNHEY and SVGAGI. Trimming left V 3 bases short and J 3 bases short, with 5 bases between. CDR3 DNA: TGTGCCAGCAGTTATGTGTACACCGGGGAGCTGTTTTTT. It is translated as CASSYVYTGELFF.

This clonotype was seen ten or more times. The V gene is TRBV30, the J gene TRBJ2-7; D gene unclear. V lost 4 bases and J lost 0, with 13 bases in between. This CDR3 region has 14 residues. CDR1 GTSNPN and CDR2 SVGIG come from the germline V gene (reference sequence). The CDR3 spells CAWNAHSGSYEQYF. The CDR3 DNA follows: TGTGCCTGGAACGCCCACAGTGGCTCCTACGAGCAGTACTTC.

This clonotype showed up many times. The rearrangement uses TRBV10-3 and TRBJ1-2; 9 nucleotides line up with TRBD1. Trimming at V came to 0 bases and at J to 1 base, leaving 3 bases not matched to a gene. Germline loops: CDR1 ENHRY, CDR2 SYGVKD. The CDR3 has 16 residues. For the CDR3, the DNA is TGTGCCATCAGTGAGTCATGGACAGGGGTTAACTATGGCTACACCTTC. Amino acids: CAISESWTGVNYGYTF.

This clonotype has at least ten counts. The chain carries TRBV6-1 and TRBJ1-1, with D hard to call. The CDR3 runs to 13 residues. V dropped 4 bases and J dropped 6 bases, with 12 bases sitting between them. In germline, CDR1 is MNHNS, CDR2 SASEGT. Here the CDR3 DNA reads TGTGCCAGCAGTGTGAAGGGATACCCTGAAGCTTTCTTT. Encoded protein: CASSVKGYPEAFF.

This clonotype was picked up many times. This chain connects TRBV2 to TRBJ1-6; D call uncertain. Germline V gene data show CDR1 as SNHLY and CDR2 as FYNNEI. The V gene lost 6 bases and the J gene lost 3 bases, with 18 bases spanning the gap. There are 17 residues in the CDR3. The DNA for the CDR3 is TGTGCCAGCAGCGCATCCCCTATCGGGGTCTATAATTCACCCCTCCACTTT. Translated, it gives CASSASPIGVYNSPLHF.

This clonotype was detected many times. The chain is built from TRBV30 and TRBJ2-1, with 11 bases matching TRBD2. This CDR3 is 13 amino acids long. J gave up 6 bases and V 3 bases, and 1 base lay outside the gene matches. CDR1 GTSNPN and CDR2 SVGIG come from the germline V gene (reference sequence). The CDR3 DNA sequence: TGTGCCTGGAGGCTAGCGGGAGGCAATGAGCAGTTCTTC. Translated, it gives CAWRLAGGNEQFF.

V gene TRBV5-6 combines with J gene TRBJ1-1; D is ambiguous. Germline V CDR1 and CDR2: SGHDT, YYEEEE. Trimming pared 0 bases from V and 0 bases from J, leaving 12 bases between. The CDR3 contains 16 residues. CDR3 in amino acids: CASSLEKGLLNTEAFF. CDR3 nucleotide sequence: TGTGCCAGCAGCTTGGAAAAGGGTCTGCTGAACACTGAAGCTTTCTTT.

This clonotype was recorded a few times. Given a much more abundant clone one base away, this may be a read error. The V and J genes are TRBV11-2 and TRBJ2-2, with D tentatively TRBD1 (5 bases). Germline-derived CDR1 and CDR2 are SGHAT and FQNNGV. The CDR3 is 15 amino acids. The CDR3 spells CASGLGQGGTGELFF. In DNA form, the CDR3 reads TGTGCCAGCGGCTTAGGGCAGGGCGGAACCGGGGAGCTGTTTTTT.

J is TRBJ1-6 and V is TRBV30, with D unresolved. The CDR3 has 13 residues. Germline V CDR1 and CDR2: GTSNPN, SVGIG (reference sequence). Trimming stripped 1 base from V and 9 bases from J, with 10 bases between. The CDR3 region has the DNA TGTGCCTGGAGTGGTCAGGAATCTTCACCCCTCCACTTT. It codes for CAWSGQESSPLHF.

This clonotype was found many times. This CDR3 is CASSNQGAYNSPLHF. Written as DNA, the CDR3 is TGTGCCAGCTCTAATCAGGGTGCCTATAATTCACCCCTCCACTTT. The chain joins TRBV11-2 to TRBJ1-6, with D possibly TRBD1 on 5 matching bases. Trimming took off 8 bases at V and 2 bases at J, with 13 bases between the two ends. Germline-derived CDR1 and CDR2 are SGHAT and FQNNGV. The CDR3 is made up of 15 amino acids.

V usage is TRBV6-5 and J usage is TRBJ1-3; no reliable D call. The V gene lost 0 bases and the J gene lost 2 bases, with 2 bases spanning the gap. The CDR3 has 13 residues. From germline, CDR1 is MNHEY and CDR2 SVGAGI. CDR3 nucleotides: TGTGCCAGCAGTTACTCGACTGGAAACACCATATATTTT. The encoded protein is CASSYSTGNTIYF.

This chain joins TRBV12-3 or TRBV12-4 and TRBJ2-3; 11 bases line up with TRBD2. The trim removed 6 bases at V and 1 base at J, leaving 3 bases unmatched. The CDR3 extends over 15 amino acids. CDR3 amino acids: CASSGLAGRTDTQYF. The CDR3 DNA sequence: TGTGCCAGCAGCGGACTAGCGGGCCGCACAGATACGCAGTATTTT.

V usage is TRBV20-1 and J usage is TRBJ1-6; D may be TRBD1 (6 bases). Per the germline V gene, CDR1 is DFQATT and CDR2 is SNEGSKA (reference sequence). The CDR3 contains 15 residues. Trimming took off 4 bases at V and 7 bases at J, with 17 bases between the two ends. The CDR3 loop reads CSAIVGARRNSPLHF. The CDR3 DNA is TGCAGTGCTATCGTGGGGGCGAGGCGGAATTCACCCCTCCACTTT.

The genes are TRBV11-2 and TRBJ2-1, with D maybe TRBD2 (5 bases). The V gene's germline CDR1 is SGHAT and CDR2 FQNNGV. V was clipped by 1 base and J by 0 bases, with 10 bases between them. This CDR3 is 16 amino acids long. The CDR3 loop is CASSLGKLGSYNEQFF. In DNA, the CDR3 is TGTGCCAGCAGCTTAGGAAAACTAGGCTCCTACAATGAGCAGTTCTTC.

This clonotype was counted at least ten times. CDR3 DNA: TGTGCCAGCAGTGAAGGGGTGGCAGGGGAGTATGGCTACACCTTC. Amino acid sequence: CASSEGVAGEYGYTF. V gene TRBV2 combines with J gene TRBJ1-2; tentative D call: TRBD1 (6 bases). The germline gives CDR1 SNHLY, CDR2 FYNNEI. This CDR3 spans 15 amino acids. Trimming removed 1 base from V and 5 bases from J, with 14 bases in between.

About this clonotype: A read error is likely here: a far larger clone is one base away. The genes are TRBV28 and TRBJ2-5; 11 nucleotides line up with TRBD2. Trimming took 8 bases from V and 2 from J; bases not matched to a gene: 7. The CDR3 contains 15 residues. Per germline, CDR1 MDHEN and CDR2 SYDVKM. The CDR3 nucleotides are TGTGCCAGCTGGGCGGGACTAGCGGTACAAGAGACCCAGTACTTC. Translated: CASWAGLAVQETQYF.

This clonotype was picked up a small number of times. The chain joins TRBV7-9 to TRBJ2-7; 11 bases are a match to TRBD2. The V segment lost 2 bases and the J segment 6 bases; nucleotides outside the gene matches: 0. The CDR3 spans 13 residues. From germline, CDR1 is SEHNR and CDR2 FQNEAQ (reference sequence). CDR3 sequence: CASSLTSGSEQYF. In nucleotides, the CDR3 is TGTGCCAGCAGCTTAACTAGCGGGAGCGAGCAGTACTTC.